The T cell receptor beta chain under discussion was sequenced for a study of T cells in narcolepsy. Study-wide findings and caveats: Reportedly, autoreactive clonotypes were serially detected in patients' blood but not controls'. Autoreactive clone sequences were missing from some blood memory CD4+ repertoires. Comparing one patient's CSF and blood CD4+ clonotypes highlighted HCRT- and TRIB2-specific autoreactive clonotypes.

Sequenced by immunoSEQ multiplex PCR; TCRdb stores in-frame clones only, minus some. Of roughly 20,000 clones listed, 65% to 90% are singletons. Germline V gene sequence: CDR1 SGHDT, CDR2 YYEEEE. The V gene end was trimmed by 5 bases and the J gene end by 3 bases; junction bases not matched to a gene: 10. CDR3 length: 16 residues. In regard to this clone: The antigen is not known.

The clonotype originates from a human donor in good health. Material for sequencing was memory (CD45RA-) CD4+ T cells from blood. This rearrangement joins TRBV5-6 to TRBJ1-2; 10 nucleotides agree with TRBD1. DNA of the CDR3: TGTGCCAGCAGTGTGGGCTCCGGGACAGGGGACTATGGCTACACCTTC. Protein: CASSVGSGTGDYGYTF.